Presented here are 32 T cell receptor beta chains from one specimen sequenced in a study of T cell changes during pregnancy in multiple sclerosis. Clones were sequenced by immunoSEQ multiplex PCR, and TCRdb holds only the in-frame ones, with some missing. The repertoire holds about 36,000 clones, with 89% as singletons. Here the sequenced sample was CD8+ T cells from peripheral blood mononuclear cells, taken in the third trimester of pregnancy. These receptors were collected from a female donor with multiple sclerosis, enrolled in a pregnancy study.

V usage is TRBV7-6 and J usage is TRBJ2-1; D may be TRBD2 (6 bases). CDR1 is SGHVS and CDR2 is FNYEAQ in the germline V gene. CDR3 length equals 14 residues. V was cut by 6 bases and J by 1 base, with 10 bases left in between. CDR3 DNA sequence: TGTGCCAGCAGGCCGCGGGATTCCTACAATGAGCAGTTCTTC. It codes for CASRPRDSYNEQFF.

The chain couples TRBV5-8 to TRBJ1-2; 9 bases match TRBD1. Germline trimming cut 3 bases from V and 5 bases from J; bases unmatched to any gene: 8. The CDR3 runs 15 residues. Germline V gene sequence: CDR1 SGHTS, CDR2 YDEGEE. The CDR3 region is CASSWIRQGDYGYTF. CDR3 sequence (DNA): TGTGCCAGCAGCTGGATACGACAGGGGGATTATGGCTACACCTTC. Complete variable domain (other parts from reference TRBV5-8 and TRBJ1-2): EAGVTQSPTHLIKTRGQQATLRCSPISGHTSVYWYQQALGLGLQFLLWYDEGEERNRGNFPPRFSGRQFPNYSSELNVNALELEDSALYLCASSWIRQGDYGYTFGSGTRLTVV.

This clone was seen just once. The gene calls are TRBV7-9 and TRBJ2-7; 8 nucleotides agree with TRBD2. This CDR3 has 15 amino acids. The V segment lost 4 bases and the J segment 2 bases; nucleotides outside the gene matches: 7. Germline CDR1 and CDR2: SEHNR and FQNEAQ (reference sequence). The CDR3 loop reads CASSSTSGITYEQYF. The CDR3 DNA reads TGTGCCAGCAGCTCAACTAGCGGTATAACCTACGAGCAGTACTTC.

The rearrangement joins TRBV6-1 to TRBJ1-1; unclear D gene. Germline V lookup: CDR1 MNHNS, CDR2 SASEGT. V was trimmed by 6 bases and J by 6 bases, leaving 11 bases between them. The CDR3 has 12 residues. The CDR3: CASSHRGAEAFF. CDR3 nucleotides: TGTGCCAGCAGCCATAGAGGCGCTGAAGCTTTCTTT.

V gene TRBV7-8 combines with J gene TRBJ1-2, with 9 bases aligning to TRBD1. V gave up 1 base and J gave up 6 bases; unmatched junction bases: 9. The CDR3 spans 16 residues. Germline values: CDR1 SGHVS, CDR2 FQNEAQ. The DNA for the CDR3 is TGTGCCAGCAGCTTAGAAGCTTCGGGACAGGGCGATGGCTACACCTTC. Its protein product is CASSLEASGQGDGYTF.

In its sample, this clone was seen a few times. The chain uses TRBV10-1 and TRBJ1-5; perhaps TRBD1 as D (5 bases). The CDR3 runs 15 residues. The germline gives CDR1 WNHNN, CDR2 SYGVQD (reference sequence). V gave up 6 bases and J gave up 7 bases, with 19 bases separating them. CDR3 bases: TGCGCCAGCAGACGAGATGGAGGGGCAGTGCAGCCCCAGCATTTT. Protein: CASRRDGGAVQPQHF.

The V and J genes are TRBV5-4 and TRBJ2-7; D is perhaps TRBD1 (5 bases). V dropped 5 bases and J dropped 5 bases, with 17 bases sitting between them. The germline V gene has CDR1 SGHNT and CDR2 YYREEE (reference sequence). The CDR3 has 14 residues. CDR3 amino acids: CASSDSRFLDEQYF. The CDR3 DNA follows: TGTGCCAGCAGTGACAGCCGGTTTCTCGACGAGCAGTACTTC.

This sequence joins TRBV11-1 and TRBJ2-1, with D possibly matching TRBD2 (6 bases). The V gene's germline CDR1 is SGHAT and CDR2 FQDESV (reference sequence). The CDR3 runs to 17 residues. The V end lost 2 bases, the J end lost 7 bases, and 21 bases lay between the germline ends. This CDR3 reads CASSLFLGGPRRNEQFF. The CDR3 DNA follows: TGTGCCAGCAGCTTATTTCTCGGGGGACCCCGTCGGAATGAGCAGTTCTTC.

The chain couples TRBV6-4 to TRBJ1-3; D ambiguous. The germline V gene encodes CDR1 MRHNA and CDR2 SNTAGT. V was cut by 4 bases and J by 0 bases, with 10 bases left in between. The CDR3 runs 15 residues. Here the CDR3 DNA reads TGTGCCAGCAGTGGGCCGGGAAACTCTGGAAACACCATATATTTT. Residues: CASSGPGNSGNTIYF.

This clone was seen a handful of times. The V call is TRBV6-1, the J call TRBJ2-7; TRBD1 matches 7 bases. Germline loops: CDR1 MNHNS, CDR2 SASEGT. V lost 3 bases to trimming and J lost 2 bases; unmatched junction nucleotides: 4. This CDR3 has 14 amino acids. In DNA form, the CDR3 reads TGTGCCAGCAGTGAGACTGGGACAGCCTACGAGCAGTACTTC. Protein sequence: CASSETGTAYEQYF.

The gene calls are TRBV6-1 and TRBJ2-7, with TRBD2 as a possible D gene (6 bases). CDR1 is MNHNS, CDR2 SASEGT, per germline. The CDR3 runs to 15 residues. The V end lost 6 bases, the J end lost 1 base, and 16 bases lay between the germline ends. CDR3: CASSASRDSSYEQYF. The CDR3 coding sequence is TGTGCCAGCAGCGCCTCCCGGGACTCGTCCTACGAGCAGTACTTC.

This chain links TRBV29-1 with TRBJ1-3; D remains unclear. Germline CDR1 and CDR2: SQVTM and ANQGSEA. V gave up 3 bases and J gave up 0 bases, with 3 bases separating them. The CDR3 has 12 residues. CDR3 bases: TGCAGCGTTGACGGCTCTGGAAACACCATATATTTT. Amino acids: CSVDGSGNTIYF. The full variable domain, with the rest looked up from reference TRBV29-1 and TRBJ1-3, is SAVISQKPSRDICQRGTSLTIQCQVDSQVTMMFWYRQQPGQSLTLIATANQGSEATYESGFVIDKFPISRPNLTFSTLTVSNMSPEDSSIYLCSVDGSGNTIYFGEGSWLTVV.

The gene calls are TRBV27 and TRBJ2-3, with 8 bases identical to TRBD1. This CDR3 has 14 amino acids. CDR1 is MNHEY and CDR2 is SMNVEV in the germline V gene (reference sequence). The trim removed 6 bases at V and 4 bases at J, leaving 6 bases unmatched. For the CDR3, the DNA is TGTGCCAGCAGCCCAGTACAGGGGGCAGATACGCAGTATTTT. Translating it yields CASSPVQGADTQYF.

The count of this clone is one. The rearrangement links TRBV6-5 to TRBJ2-1; TRBD1 agrees at 7 bases. The CDR3 sequence is 15 residues long. Germline trimming cut 4 bases from V and 4 bases from J; bases unmatched to any gene: 7. Per the germline V gene, CDR1 is MNHEY and CDR2 is SVGAGI. As DNA, the CDR3 is TGTGCCAGCAGTTTGATGGACAGGCTTTACAATGAGCAGTTCTTC. Translating gives CASSLMDRLYNEQFF.

V usage is TRBV27 and J usage is TRBJ2-3; D uncertain. The CDR3 loop spans 15 amino acids. The V gene lost 3 bases and the J gene lost 1 base, with 11 bases spanning the gap. The germline CDR1 and CDR2 sequences are MNHEY and SMNVEV (reference sequence). The CDR3 region is CASSLVRGGTDTQYF. As DNA, the CDR3 is TGTGCCAGCAGTTTGGTGAGAGGAGGCACAGATACGCAGTATTTT.

V gene TRBV30 combines with J gene TRBJ1-3; D remains unclear. CDR3 length: 13 residues. V lost 3 bases and J lost 0, with 6 bases in between. Germline CDR1 GTSNPN, CDR2 SVGIG (reference sequence). CDR3 protein: CAWRLNSGNTIYF. The CDR3 DNA is TGTGCCTGGAGACTAAACTCTGGAAACACCATATATTTT.

The chain is built from TRBV4-2 and TRBJ1-1; D is possibly TRBD1 (5 bases). This CDR3 contains 14 residues. Per germline, CDR1 LGHNA and CDR2 YNFKEQ. Trimming stripped 0 bases from V and 7 bases from J, with 12 bases between. The CDR3: CASSQDWAQGEAFF. The CDR3 coding sequence is TGTGCCAGCAGCCAAGATTGGGCTCAGGGTGAAGCTTTCTTT.

The chain recombines TRBV9 with TRBJ1-4, with D possibly being TRBD1 (5 bases). V shed 3 bases and J shed 5 bases, with 11 bases lying between them. The CDR3 length is 14 residues. Looked up from germline, CDR1 is SGDLS and CDR2 is YYNGEE. CDR3: CASSAGGVNEKLFF. The CDR3 DNA reads TGTGCCAGCAGCGCCGGGGGGGTGAATGAAAAACTGTTTTTT.

The V call is TRBV6-6, the J call TRBJ1-5; D is ambiguous. The CDR3 is 13 residues long. With 4 bases removed from V and 4 bases from J, the gap between germline ends came to 8 bases. Per germline, CDR1 MNHNY and CDR2 SVGAGI (reference sequence). The CDR3 bases are TGTGCCAGCAGTTTTAAGGAGAATCAGCCCCAGCATTTT. The encoded protein is CASSFKENQPQHF.

A remark on this clone: This likely came from a read error, as a far larger clone is one base away. The chain carries TRBV14 and TRBJ2-3; 9 bases are shared with TRBD2. This CDR3 contains 16 residues. J lost 4 bases, V lost 1 base, and 6 bases had no gene match. Germline loops: CDR1 SGHDN, CDR2 FVKESK. Here the CDR3 DNA reads TGTGCCAGCAGCCAAGCCGAGCGGGGGGTGGCAGATACGCAGTATTTT. Translating it yields CASSQAERGVADTQYF.

The V gene is TRBV19, the J gene TRBJ2-3, with TRBD1 matching over 7 bases. The CDR3 extends over 18 amino acids. CDR1 is LNHDA, CDR2 SQIVND, per germline (reference sequence). After removal of 1 base from V and 3 bases from J, the junction contained 13 bases not matched to a gene. CDR3 region: CASSIAPYRGLGTDTQYF. Here the CDR3 DNA reads TGTGCCAGTAGTATAGCCCCTTACAGGGGATTGGGGACAGATACGCAGTATTTT. The full variable domain, with the rest looked up from reference TRBV19 and TRBJ2-3, is DGGITQSPKYLFRKEGQNVTLSCEQNLNHDAMYWYRQDPGQGLRLIYYSQIVNDFQKGDIAEGYSVSREKKESFPLTVTSAQKNPTAFYLCASSIAPYRGLGTDTQYFGPGTRLTVL.

The chain uses TRBV25-1 and TRBJ1-3; D remains unclear. The CDR3 totals 16 residues. Trimming removed 4 bases from V and 4 bases from J, with 17 bases in between. The germline V gene encodes CDR1 MGHDK and CDR2 SYGVNS. The DNA of the CDR3 is TGTGCCAGCAGTGCCTGGGTCCCCGGGAAGGGAAACACCATATATTTT. Its translation: CASSAWVPGKGNTIYF.

The V gene is TRBV2, the J gene TRBJ2-1, with D tentatively TRBD2 (6 bases). CDR3 size: 11 residues. Trimming cost V 9 bases and J 4 bases, with 7 bases left between them. Germline V gene lookup returns CDR1 SNHLY and CDR2 FYNNEI. CDR3 protein: CARGLYNEQFF. CDR3 DNA sequence: TGTGCCAGGGGACTGTACAATGAGCAGTTCTTC.

This rearrangement joins TRBV5-4 to TRBJ1-1; weak D call: TRBD1 (6 bases). Trimming pared 6 bases from V and 5 bases from J, leaving 11 bases between. The CDR3 has 12 amino acids. Germline CDR1 is SGHNT and CDR2 is YYREEE (reference sequence). The CDR3 loop reads CASTAGVTEAFF. The DNA for the CDR3 is TGTGCCAGCACCGCAGGGGTAACTGAAGCTTTCTTT.

The sample holds one count of this clone. The J gene is TRBJ1-2, the V gene TRBV28; 10 bases are a match to TRBD1. Germline V lookup: CDR1 MDHEN, CDR2 SYDVKM. This CDR3 has 14 amino acids. The junction had 8 bases not matched to a gene; V was cut back by 5 bases and J by 8 bases. This CDR3 is CASSRGGTGVGYTF. CDR3 DNA: TGTGCCAGCAGTCGCGGCGGGACAGGGGTCGGCTACACCTTC.

This clone was detected once. The rearrangement joins TRBV12-5 to TRBJ2-5; D gene ambiguous. The germline CDR1 and CDR2 sequences are LGHNT and FRNRAP. V was trimmed by 1 base and J by 0 bases, leaving 12 bases between them. This CDR3 spans 16 amino acids. The CDR3 spells CASGLAPGNHQETQYF. The DNA of the CDR3 is TGTGCTAGTGGTTTGGCCCCAGGTAATCACCAAGAGACCCAGTACTTC.

This rearrangement joins TRBV29-1 to TRBJ2-1, with 7 bases aligning to TRBD2. The CDR3 sequence is 16 residues long. Germline V gene data show CDR1 as SQVTM and CDR2 as ANQGSEA. Trimming took 0 bases from V and 8 from J; bases not matched to a gene: 13. CDR3 sequence: CSVEDPERGKRYEQFF. The CDR3 region has the DNA TGCAGCGTTGAAGATCCGGAGCGGGGTAAACGTTATGAGCAGTTCTTC.

This clone came up once. The DNA for the CDR3 is TGTGCCAGCAGTTTTACGGGGGGCGCGAACTATGGCTACACCTTC. It specifies CASSFTGGANYGYTF. This chain uses TRBV27 with TRBJ1-2, with D possibly matching TRBD1 (6 bases). Germline CDR1 MNHEY, CDR2 SMNVEV (reference sequence). V lost 3 bases to trimming and J lost 2 bases, with 13 bases between them. CDR3 length equals 15 residues.

This sequence joins TRBV30 and TRBJ1-1; maybe TRBD1 (5 bases). Germline V gene data show CDR1 as GTSNPN and CDR2 as SVGIG (reference sequence). This CDR3 spans 15 amino acids. Trimming pared 1 base from V and 0 bases from J, leaving 12 bases between. As DNA, the CDR3 is TGTGCCTGGAGTGCAGGGCGACTTATGAACACTGAAGCTTTCTTT. Its protein product is CAWSAGRLMNTEAFF. Looking up the rest from reference TRBV30 and TRBJ1-1 gives the full variable domain: SQTIHQWPATLVQPVGSPLSLECTVEGTSNPNLYWYRQAAGRGLQLLFYSVGIGQISSEVPQNLSASRPQDRQFILSSKKLLLSDSGFYLCAWSAGRLMNTEAFFGQGTRLTVV.

The V gene is TRBV7-9, the J gene TRBJ2-7, with a possible D match to TRBD2 (5 bases). CDR3 size: 14 residues. V was pared by 3 bases and J by 6 bases, with 15 bases between. Germline lookup yields CDR1 SEHNR and CDR2 FQNEAQ (reference sequence). CDR3 in DNA: TGTGCCAGCAGCTTCGAGGGCCCGGGGAGCGAGCAGTACTTC. Translating gives CASSFEGPGSEQYF. Complete variable domain (other parts from reference TRBV7-9 and TRBJ2-7): DTGVSQNPRHKITKRGQNVTFRCDPISEHNRLYWYRQTLGQGPEFLTYFQNEAQLEKSRLLSDRFSAERPKGSFSTLEIQRTEQGDSAMYLCASSFEGPGSEQYFGPGTRLTVT.

The chain carries TRBV4-3 and TRBJ1-4; unclear D gene. The CDR3 contains 16 residues. Between the trimmed V and J ends, which lost 0 bases and 7 bases, there was a span of 15 bases. The germline V gene has CDR1 LGHNA and CDR2 YSLEER. The CDR3: CASSQDGNGVGEKLFF. CDR3 DNA: TGCGCCAGCAGCCAAGATGGTAACGGGGTGGGTGAAAAACTGTTTTTT.

The chain is built from TRBV29-1 and TRBJ2-1, with 10 bases identical to TRBD2. Per the germline V gene, CDR1 is SQVTM and CDR2 is ANQGSEA. V was pared by 7 bases and J by 0 bases, with 0 bases of the junction left unmatched. The CDR3 covers 13 residues. CDR3 loop: CSASGSSYNEQFF. CDR3 DNA: TGCAGCGCTAGCGGGAGCTCCTACAATGAGCAGTTCTTC.